What follows are 16 T cell receptor beta chains derived from one specimen sequenced in a study of blood T cells in healthy people across ages. A J-beta primer mix and a sample-barcoded 5' primer were used in a second PCR of roughly 6 to 11 cycles. TCRdb redid the calling of the 5' RACE reads with MiXCR, one entry per CDR3 protein. The repertoire holds about 1.8 million distinct CDR3 sequences, with roughly 49% as singletons. Sequencing input: blood. These receptors all stem from a woman aged 35 to 49 in good health.

CDR3 sequence reads: CASSLIAGDPRTDTQYF. The DNA of the CDR3 is TGTGCCAGCAGCCTGATAGCGGGGGACCCGCGCACAGATACGCAGTATTTT. The chain employs TRBV3-1 and TRBJ2-3; 9 positions agree with TRBD2. CDR3 size: 17 residues. Trimming removed 4 bases from V and 1 base from J; junction bases left unmatched: 9. CDR1 LGHDT and CDR2 YNNKEL come from the germline V gene (reference sequence).

For the CDR3, the DNA is TGTGCCAGCAGCCCCCGGGGTAGCAGGGAGCAGTTCTTC. As protein: CASSPRGSREQFF. The V call is TRBV2, the J call TRBJ2-1; weak D call: TRBD2 (5 bases). Between the trimmed V and J ends, which lost 6 bases and 10 bases, there was a span of 16 bases. CDR1 is SNHLY, CDR2 FYNNEI, per germline. This CDR3 region has 13 residues.

The chain employs TRBV24-1 and TRBJ2-7; D tentatively reads TRBD1 or TRBD2 (5 bases each). The CDR3 has 13 residues. Trimming pared 3 bases from V and 6 bases from J, leaving 11 bases between. CDR1 and CDR2 from the germline V gene are KGHDR and SFDVKD. CDR3 sequence (DNA): TGTGCCACCAGTGATGGATGGGGGACCGAGCAGTACTTC. Protein product: CATSDGWGTEQYF.

This rearrangement joins TRBV6-2 or TRBV6-3 to TRBJ2-3, with D unclear. V dropped 5 bases and J dropped 0 bases, with 15 bases sitting between them. Germline V gives CDR1 MNHEY, CDR2 SVGEGT. This CDR3 is built from 16 residues. The CDR3: CASSTTRTSSTDTQYF. The CDR3 DNA reads as TGTGCCAGCAGTACTACCCGGACGAGCAGCACAGATACGCAGTATTTT.

The rearrangement uses TRBV20-1 and TRBJ2-1, with D perhaps matching TRBD2 (5 bases). The CDR3 totals 14 residues. Per the germline V gene, CDR1 is DFQATT and CDR2 is SNEGSKA (reference sequence). Trimming removed 3 bases from V and 0 bases from J, with 9 bases in between. As DNA, the CDR3 is TGCAGTGCTAGGAGGGCAGTCTCCTACAATGAGCAGTTCTTC. It translates to CSARRAVSYNEQFF.

The chain joins TRBV29-1 to TRBJ2-3; D is uncertain. V lost 0 bases and J lost 4, with 8 bases in between. This CDR3 contains 13 residues. Germline loops: CDR1 SQVTM, CDR2 ANQGSEA. In DNA form, the CDR3 reads TGCAGCGTTGAAGATCTTCAGGCAGATACGCAGTATTTT. This codes for CSVEDLQADTQYF.

The CDR3 DNA reads as TGTGCCAGCAGCTTAAGACTAGCGGGGCCCCTCTCCTACAATGAGCAGTTCTTC. The encoded protein is CASSLRLAGPLSYNEQFF. This chain uses TRBV7-2 with TRBJ2-1; TRBD2 aligns across 11 bases. In germline, CDR1 is SGHTA, CDR2 FQGNSA. The CDR3 has 18 residues. After removal of 2 bases from V and 0 bases from J, the junction contained 6 bases not matched to a gene.

The CDR3 sequence: CSAWGDVYNEQFF. Written as DNA, the CDR3 is TGCAGTGCCTGGGGGGATGTGTACAATGAGCAGTTCTTC. This chain connects TRBV20-1 to TRBJ2-1; D is perhaps TRBD2 (6 bases). Germline V lookup: CDR1 DFQATT, CDR2 SNEGSKA (reference sequence). The CDR3 spans 13 residues. The ends were cut back, 6 bases at V and 4 bases at J, with 13 bases in the middle.

The chain joins TRBV20-1 to TRBJ2-1; no clear D gene. The CDR3 spans 15 residues. The V gene's germline CDR1 is DFQATT and CDR2 SNEGSKA (reference sequence). V was pared by 6 bases and J by 0 bases, with 15 bases between. The CDR3 nucleotides are TGCAGTGCCAGGATTCCCAAAACCTCCTACAATGAGCAGTTCTTC. As protein: CSARIPKTSYNEQFF.

This clonotype was found a few times. The J gene is TRBJ1-5, the V gene TRBV6-5; 8 bases match TRBD1. Trimming took 7 bases from V and 6 from J; bases not matched to a gene: 8. Germline V gene lookup returns CDR1 MNHEY and CDR2 SVGAGI. The CDR3 totals 14 residues. DNA of the CDR3: TGTGCCAGCACCCAACGGACAGGGAGTCAGCCCCAGCATTTT. The encoded protein is CASTQRTGSQPQHF.

This clonotype was picked up many times. The chain uses TRBV7-2 and TRBJ2-5; D gene uncertain. Trimming removed 5 bases from V and 5 bases from J, with 12 bases in between. There are 13 residues in the CDR3. Per the germline V gene, CDR1 is SGHTA and CDR2 is FQGNSA. The CDR3 region has the DNA TGTGCCAGCAGCCTTTATGTGGAGGAGACCCAGTACTTC. It is translated as CASSLYVEETQYF.

This clonotype was counted a few times. The chain couples TRBV6-6 to TRBJ1-5, with D possibly matching TRBD1 (5 bases). The germline V gene encodes CDR1 MNHNY and CDR2 SVGAGI (reference sequence). V was trimmed by 7 bases and J by 1 base, leaving 11 bases between them. This CDR3 contains 14 residues. The CDR3 coding sequence is TGTGCCAGCAATCTGGGGCAGAGCAATCAGCCCCAGCATTTT. Its translation is CASNLGQSNQPQHF.

This sequence joins TRBV4-3 and TRBJ2-2, with 7 bases lining up with TRBD1. CDR3 size: 19 residues. V shed 5 bases, J shed 4 bases, and the junction held 19 bases outside the gene matches. Per the germline V gene, CDR1 is LGHNA and CDR2 is YSLEER. CDR3 coding DNA: TGCGCCAGCAGCAAAGGGTCAACAGGGGCCGCCCTGGGCACCGGGGAGCTGTTTTTT. Translation gives CASSKGSTGAALGTGELFF.

The sample holds a few counts of this clonotype. The chain links TRBV28 to TRBJ1-2; D possibly corresponds to TRBD1 (6 bases). The V end lost 11 bases, the J end lost 6 bases, and 25 bases lay between the germline ends. The CDR3 extends over 15 amino acids. Germline CDR1 reads MDHEN; CDR2 reads SYDVKM. CDR3 amino acids: CAAAHVSGALDGYTF. The CDR3 nucleotides read TGTGCCGCCGCCCATGTCTCAGGGGCTCTTGATGGCTACACCTTC.

The chain is built from TRBV4-1 and TRBJ1-5; D remains unclear. Germline values: CDR1 MGHRA, CDR2 YSYEKL. Trimming shortened V by 4 bases and J by 3 bases, and 13 bases separated the two germline ends. There are 15 residues in the CDR3. CDR3 amino acids: CASSPVRGLNQPQHF. Here the CDR3 DNA reads TGCGCCAGCAGCCCGGTCCGCGGGCTCAATCAGCCCCAGCATTTT.

This clonotype was recorded once. The V gene is TRBV14, the J gene TRBJ2-7; no clear D. Trimming left V 1 base short and J 9 bases short, with 10 bases between. CDR3 length: 12 amino acids. CDR1 is SGHDN, CDR2 FVKESK, per germline. The chain's CDR3 is CASSQGSSGQYF. In nucleotides, the CDR3 is TGTGCCAGCAGCCAAGGTTCGTCCGGGCAGTACTTC.